This TCR beta chain appears in the sequencing data of a study of neurological immune-mediated disorders. General observations from the study: Private repertoires in all groups were suggested, as expanded clones shared no CDR3 amino acid sequences across subjects.

This clonotype has a count of ten or more. Its target is not known. CDR3 length: 15 amino acids. Germline CDR1 is SGHTS and CDR2 is YDEGEE. V lost 4 bases to trimming and J lost 5 bases, with 16 bases between them. TCRdb re-derived calls from the 5' RACE reads in MiXCR, one entry per CDR3 protein. The repertoire includes tens of thousands of distinct CDR3 sequences, 10% of them detected once, and 21% sits in the top ten. The sample taken for sequencing was PBMCs. This sequence was found in a woman in her forties with HTLV-1-associated myelopathy (HAM/TSP). V gene TRBV5-8 combines with J gene TRBJ1-5; no clear D gene. CDR3 sequence reads: CASSQSPGVYQPQHF. CDR3 bases: TGTGCCAGCAGCCAATCCCCTGGAGTATATCAGCCCCAGCATTTT. Full variable domain (missing parts from reference TRBV5-8 and TRBJ1-5): EAGVTQSPTHLIKTRGQQATLRCSPISGHTSVYWYQQALGLGLQFLLWYDEGEERNRGNFPPRFSGRQFPNYSSELNVNALELEDSALYLCASSQSPGVYQPQHFGDGTRLSIL.